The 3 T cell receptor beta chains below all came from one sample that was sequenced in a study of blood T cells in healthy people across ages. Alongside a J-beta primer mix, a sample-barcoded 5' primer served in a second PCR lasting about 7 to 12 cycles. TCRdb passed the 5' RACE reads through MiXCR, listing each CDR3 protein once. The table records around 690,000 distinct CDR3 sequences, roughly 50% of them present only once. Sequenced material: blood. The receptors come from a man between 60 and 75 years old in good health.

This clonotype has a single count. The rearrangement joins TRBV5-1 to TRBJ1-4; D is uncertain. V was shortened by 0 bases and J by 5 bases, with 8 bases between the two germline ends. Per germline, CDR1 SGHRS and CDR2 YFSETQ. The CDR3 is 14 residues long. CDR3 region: CASSLEAENEKLFF. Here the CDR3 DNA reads TGCGCCAGCAGCTTGGAGGCAGAAAATGAAAAACTGTTTTTT.

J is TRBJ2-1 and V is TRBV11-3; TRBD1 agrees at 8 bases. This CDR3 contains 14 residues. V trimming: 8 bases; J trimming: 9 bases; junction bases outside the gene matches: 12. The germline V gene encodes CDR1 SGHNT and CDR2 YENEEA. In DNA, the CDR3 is TGTGCCAGCCAGAATGGACAGGGAACAAGTGAGCAGTTCTTC. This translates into CASQNGQGTSEQFF.

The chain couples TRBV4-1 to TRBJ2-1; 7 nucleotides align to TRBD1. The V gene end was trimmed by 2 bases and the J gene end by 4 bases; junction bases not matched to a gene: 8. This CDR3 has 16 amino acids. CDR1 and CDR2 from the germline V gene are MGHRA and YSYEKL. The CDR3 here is CASSQPTGPGYNEQFF. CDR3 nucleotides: TGCGCCAGCAGCCAACCGACAGGGCCGGGATACAATGAGCAGTTCTTC.